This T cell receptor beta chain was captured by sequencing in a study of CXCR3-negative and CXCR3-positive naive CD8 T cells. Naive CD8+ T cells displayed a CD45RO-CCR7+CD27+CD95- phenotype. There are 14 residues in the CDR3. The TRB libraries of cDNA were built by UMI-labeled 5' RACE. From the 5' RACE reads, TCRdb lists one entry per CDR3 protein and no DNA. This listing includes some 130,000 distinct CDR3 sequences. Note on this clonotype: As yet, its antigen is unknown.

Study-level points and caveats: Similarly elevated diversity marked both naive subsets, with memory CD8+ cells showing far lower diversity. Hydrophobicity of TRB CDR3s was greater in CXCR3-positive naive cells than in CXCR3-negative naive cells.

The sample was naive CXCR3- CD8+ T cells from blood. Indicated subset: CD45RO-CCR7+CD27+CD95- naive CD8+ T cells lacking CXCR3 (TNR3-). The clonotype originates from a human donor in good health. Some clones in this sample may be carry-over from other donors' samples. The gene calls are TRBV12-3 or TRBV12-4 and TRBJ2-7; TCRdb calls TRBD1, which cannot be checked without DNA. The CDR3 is CASRYRQGASEQYF.